This section outlines one T cell receptor beta chain sequence together with its context. It has no known antigen specificity. The input lacks base qualities; no much larger clone sits a single base away. This sample is drawn from a study of T-cell reconstitution after alpha-beta-depleted transplantation in children (TCRdb year 2016). Looking at the study overall: Using TCR repertoire profiling, the study quantitatively followed how T-cell immune reconstitution unfolded in children after TCRalphabeta/CD19-depleted allogeneic hematopoietic cell transplantation. Broader findings and caveats from the paper: Apparently early alphabetaT-cell count recovery about two months after transplant reportedly relied on only several hundred rapidly expanded clones derived from non-depleted graft cells. The frequencies of hyperexpanded clones fell over the following months, and after one year, T-cell counts and TCRbeta diversity were mostly attributed to newly produced T cells. In some patients, high TCRbeta diversity at day 60 was attributed to recipient T cells and intrathymic progenitors that had survived conditioning.

What the treatment or condition label conveys for this sample: allogeneic hematopoietic cell transplantation with graft depleted of TCRalphabeta T cells and CD19 B cells. TCRalphabeta/CD19-depleted allogeneic hematopoietic cell grafts were given to the transplant recipients, all of whom were children. The junction carries 21 bases between V and J, which are trimmed by 6 bases and 0 bases respectively. From the cysteine through the phenylalanine, the CDR3 covers 17 amino acids. CDR3 DNA only is kept here, 51 bases in frame from base 1. CDR1 and CDR2 are drawn from the germline V gene (reference sequence): DFQATT, SNEGSKA. The protocol used for the library was PCR. For sequencing, an Illumina HiSeq 2500 was employed. To normalize quantification of the TCRbeta repertoire, the TCR libraries were built with molecular barcoding that relied on unique molecular identifiers. The raw public reads went through TCRdb reprocessing: fastp at Q25, MiXCR clone calling, in-frame beta chains kept. Each record represents a unique CDR3 protein, reported with the most common genes and DNA among its rows. This sample gives just over 950,000 distinct CDR3 sequences in total; about 29% of them show up just once. 28% of the sample is in the top ten clones.

The chain was built from TRBV20-1 and TRBJ1-5; a tentative D call is TRBD1 (5 bases match). This specimen was PBMCs, mostly from graft donor cells, taken 360 days after TCRalphabeta/CD19-depleted stem cell transplant. The clonotype was recovered from a boy in the first two years of life who had a stem cell transplant for SCID, so the T cells may come from the graft donor. The nucleotides are TGCAGTGCACATGCGGGGCCTGCCCACTATAGCAATCAGCCCCAGCATTTT. Translated, it gives CSAHAGPAHYSNQPQHF.